Listed here is a single T cell receptor (beta chain). Produced via immunoSEQ multiplex PCR; TCRdb's table is partial and in-frame only. The sample lists approximately 330,000 clones, 85% to 90% occurring once. The V and J ends lost 3 bases and 6 bases, in that order; junction bases with no gene match: 4. This CDR3 is built from 14 residues. Germline CDR1 and CDR2: LGHDT and YNNKEL (reference sequence). These data originate in a study of blood T cell repertoires in COVID-19. V is TRBV3-1 (or the pseudogene TRBV3-2) and J is TRBJ2-2; TRBD2 matches at 7 bases. This clonotype was obtained from a woman between 45 and 65 years old with active or convalescent COVID-19. Input material: peripheral blood. The CDR3 DNA is TGTGCCAGCAGCCAGAGGACTAGATCCGGGGAGCTGTTTTTT. This encodes CASSQRTRSGELFF.